These 2 T cell receptor beta chains were all obtained from the same sample, sequenced in a study of regulatory T cells in long-lasting Graves disease. Sample time point: newly diagnosed GD, antithyroid drugs for less than 3 months. Following extraction of RNA from PBMCs, that RNA was used to make the TCR library. iRepertoire HTBI primers and Arm-PCR of CDR3 regions built TCR beta libraries. From the multiplex PCR reads, TCRdb called clonotypes with MiXCR, one entry per CDR3 protein. The table has more than 400,000 distinct CDR3 sequences, 16% seen once. The same data also went into a second study, on T cells in Graves' hyperthyroidism and ophthalmopathy.

Source: peripheral blood mononuclear cells (PBMCs), taken at new diagnosis, from a patient treated with antithyroid drugs. The receptors derive from a woman in her twenties or thirties with Graves disease.

In this sample, this clonotype turned up many times. This chain uses TRBV30 with TRBJ1-2, with D tentatively TRBD1 (6 bases). The CDR3 runs 11 residues. Germline CDR1 GTSNPN, CDR2 SVGIG (reference sequence). Trimming removed 5 bases at V and 7 bases at J, with 11 bases between. The CDR3, as DNA: TGTGCCTGGGCAGGGGCGAGTGGCTACACCTTC. Amino acids: CAWAGASGYTF.

This chain connects TRBV9 to TRBJ2-1, with 8 bases fitting TRBD2. The CDR3 totals 18 residues. Germline V lookup: CDR1 SGDLS, CDR2 YYNGEE. Unmatched junction bases numbered 10, after V lost 0 bases and J lost 2 bases. The DNA of the CDR3 is TGTGCCAGCAGCGTAGCGGTTAGTACTAGCGGTACCTACAATGAGCAGTTCTTC. This codes for CASSVAVSTSGTYNEQFF.